This T cell receptor beta chain appears in the sequencing data of a study of T cells after yellow fever vaccination. Each CDR3 protein is one row after TCRdb ran MiXCR on the 5' RACE reads. The table records some 220,000 distinct CDR3 sequences, 3.2% of them present only once. The study's findings and limits: Across the CD4 and CD8 compartments, a small share of clonotypes was present in both. Secondary responses were weaker yet peaked faster, day 5 versus 15.

The CDR3 is 15 residues long. Germline assignment: CDR1 SGHVS and CDR2 FNYEAQ. V gave up 5 bases and J gave up 7 bases; unmatched junction bases: 9. Remarks on this clonotype: The antigen is undetermined.

Sample: CD4+ T cells sorted from PBMCs, taken 10 days after the yellow fever booster vaccination. This TCR was sampled from a man in his late teens or twenties who received the YFV17D yellow fever vaccine. This sequence joins TRBV7-6 and TRBJ2-1; TRBD2 aligns across 9 bases. The CDR3 spells CASSLSGLAWNEQFF. In nucleotides, the CDR3 is TGTGCCAGCAGCCTATCAGGACTAGCGTGGAATGAGCAGTTCTTC.